This T cell receptor beta chain emerged from a study of blood T cells in healthy people across ages. Study-wide points: Relative to aged donors, long-lived donors carried more naive CD4+ cells and displayed higher diversity. It was found that TCR beta diversity correlated strongly with the percentage of naive T cells.

Peripheral blood from each donor was collected in a volume of roughly 9.2 milliliters. Together with a sample-barcoded 5' primer, a J-beta primer mix was included in a second PCR lasting about 7 to 12 cycles. TCRdb re-called the 5' RACE reads through MiXCR, storing one row per CDR3 protein. The sample yields fewer than 2 million distinct CDR3 sequences, roughly two fifths seen once. This clonotype has a handful of counts. The antigen remains unidentified. The germline V and J ends were trimmed by 8 bases and 2 bases, with 12 bases remaining between them. This CDR3 is built from 13 residues. Per germline, CDR1 MDHEN and CDR2 SYDVKM.

The TCR sequence derives from a human donor in good health. The V and J genes are TRBV28 and TRBJ1-2, with D hard to call. Sequencing used blood. The CDR3 region is CASGVRVNYGYTF. CDR3 bases: TGTGCCAGCGGGGTTAGGGTAAACTATGGCTACACCTTC.